This paragraph reports one T cell receptor beta chain. Vbeta (60) and Jbeta (13) primers were used in the PCR. This table comes from immunoSEQ multiplex PCR, and its TCRdb copy is limited to in-frame clones, with some not included. Of about 270,000 clones in the sample, more than 55% were seen once. The source of the sample is a study of cytomegalovirus exposure and HLA in healthy donors. The CDR3 runs 17 residues. Trimming shortened V by 2 bases and J by 2 bases, and 19 bases separated the two germline ends. The germline gives CDR1 MDHEN, CDR2 SYDVKM. Sequences were obtained from PBMCs. The clonotype comes from a female donor in good health and CMV-seronegative. J is TRBJ2-7 and V is TRBV28; tentative D call: TRBD1 (6 bases). The CDR3 DNA reads as TGTGCCAGCAGTTTAAAAGGTGGTGGCAGGGGCGCCTACGAGCAGTACTTC. The encoded protein is CASSLKGGGRGAYEQYF.